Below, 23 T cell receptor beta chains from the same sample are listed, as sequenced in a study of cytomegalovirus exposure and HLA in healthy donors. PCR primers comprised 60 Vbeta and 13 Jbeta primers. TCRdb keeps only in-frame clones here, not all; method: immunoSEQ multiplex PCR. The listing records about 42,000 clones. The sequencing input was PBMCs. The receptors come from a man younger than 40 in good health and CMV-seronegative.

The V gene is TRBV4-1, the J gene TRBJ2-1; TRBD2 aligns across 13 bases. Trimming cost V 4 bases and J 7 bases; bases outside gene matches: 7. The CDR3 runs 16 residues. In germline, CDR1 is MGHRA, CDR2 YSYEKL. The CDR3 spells CASSRGLAGVVNEQFF. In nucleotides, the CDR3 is TGCGCCAGCAGCCGAGGACTAGCGGGAGTAGTGAATGAGCAGTTCTTC.

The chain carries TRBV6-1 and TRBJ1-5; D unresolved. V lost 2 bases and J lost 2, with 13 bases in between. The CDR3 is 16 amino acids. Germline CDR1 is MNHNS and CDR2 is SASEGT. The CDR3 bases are TGTGCCAGCAGTGAAAGGAGGGCATCGGGCAATCAGCCCCAGCATTTT. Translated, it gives CASSERRASGNQPQHF.

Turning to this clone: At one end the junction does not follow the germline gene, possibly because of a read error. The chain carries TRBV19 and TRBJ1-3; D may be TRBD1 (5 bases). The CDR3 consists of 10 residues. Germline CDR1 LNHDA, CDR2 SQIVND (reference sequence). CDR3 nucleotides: TGTGCCGGGTCAAGTCCGTGGGGGGATTTT. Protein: CAGSSPWGDF.

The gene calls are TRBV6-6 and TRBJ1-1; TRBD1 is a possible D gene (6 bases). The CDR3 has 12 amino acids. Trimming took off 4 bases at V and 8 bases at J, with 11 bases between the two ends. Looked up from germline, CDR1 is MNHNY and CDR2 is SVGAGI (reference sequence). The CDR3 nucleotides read TGTGCCAGCAGTTCTTCAACAGGGGAAGCTTTCTTT. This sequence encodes CASSSSTGEAFF.

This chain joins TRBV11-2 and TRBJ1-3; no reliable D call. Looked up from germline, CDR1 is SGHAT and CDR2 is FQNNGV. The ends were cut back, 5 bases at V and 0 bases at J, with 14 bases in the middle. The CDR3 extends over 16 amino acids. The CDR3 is CASSPTGGVSGNTIYF. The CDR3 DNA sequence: TGTGCCAGCAGCCCTACCGGAGGAGTCTCTGGAAACACCATATATTTT.

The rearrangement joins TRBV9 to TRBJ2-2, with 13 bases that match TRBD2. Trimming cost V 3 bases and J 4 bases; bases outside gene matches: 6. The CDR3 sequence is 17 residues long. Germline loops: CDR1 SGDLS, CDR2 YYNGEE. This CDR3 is CASSGGLAGMGTGELFF. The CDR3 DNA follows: TGTGCCAGCAGCGGGGGACTAGCGGGAATGGGCACCGGGGAGCTGTTTTTT.

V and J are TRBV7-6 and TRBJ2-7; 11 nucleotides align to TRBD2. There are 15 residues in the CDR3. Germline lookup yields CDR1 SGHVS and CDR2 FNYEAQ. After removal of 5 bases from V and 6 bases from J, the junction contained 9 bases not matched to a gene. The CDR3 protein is CASSPTSGAVFEQYF. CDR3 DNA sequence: TGTGCCAGCAGCCCGACTAGCGGGGCTGTCTTCGAGCAGTACTTC.

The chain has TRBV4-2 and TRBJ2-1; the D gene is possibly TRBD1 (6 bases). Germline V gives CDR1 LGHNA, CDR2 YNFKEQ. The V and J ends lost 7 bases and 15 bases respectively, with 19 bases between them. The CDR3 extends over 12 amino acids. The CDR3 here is CASKLGQGSMFF. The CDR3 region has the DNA TGTGCCAGCAAACTTGGGCAGGGGAGCATGTTCTTC.

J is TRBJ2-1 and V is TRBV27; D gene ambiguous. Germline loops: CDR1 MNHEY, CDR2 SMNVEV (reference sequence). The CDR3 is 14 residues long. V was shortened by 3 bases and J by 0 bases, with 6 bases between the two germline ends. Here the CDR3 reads CASSFAGSYNEQFF. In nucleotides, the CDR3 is TGTGCCAGCAGTTTCGCAGGCTCCTACAATGAGCAGTTCTTC.

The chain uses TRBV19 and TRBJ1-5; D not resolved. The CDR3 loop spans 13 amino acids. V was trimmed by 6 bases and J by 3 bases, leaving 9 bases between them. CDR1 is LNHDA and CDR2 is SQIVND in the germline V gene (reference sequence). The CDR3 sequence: CASRRDHNQPQHF. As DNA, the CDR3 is TGTGCCAGTAGGAGGGATCACAATCAGCCCCAGCATTTT. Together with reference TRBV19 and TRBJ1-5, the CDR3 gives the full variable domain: DGGITQSPKYLFRKEGQNVTLSCEQNLNHDAMYWYRQDPGQGLRLIYYSQIVNDFQKGDIAEGYSVSREKKESFPLTVTSAQKNPTAFYLCASRRDHNQPQHFGDGTRLSIL.

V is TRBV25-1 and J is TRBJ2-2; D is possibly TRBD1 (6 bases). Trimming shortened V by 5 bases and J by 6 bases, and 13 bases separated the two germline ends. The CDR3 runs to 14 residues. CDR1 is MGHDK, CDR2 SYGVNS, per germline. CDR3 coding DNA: TGTGCCAGCAGTAGGGACACCCTCCCCGGGGAGCTGTTTTTT. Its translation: CASSRDTLPGELFF.

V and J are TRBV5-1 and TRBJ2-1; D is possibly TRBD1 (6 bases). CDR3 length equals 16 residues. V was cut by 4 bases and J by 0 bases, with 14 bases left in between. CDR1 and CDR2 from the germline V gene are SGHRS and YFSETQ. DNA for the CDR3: TGCGCCAGCAGCGTCCTAGGACAGAGCTCCTACAATGAGCAGTTCTTC. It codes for CASSVLGQSSYNEQFF.

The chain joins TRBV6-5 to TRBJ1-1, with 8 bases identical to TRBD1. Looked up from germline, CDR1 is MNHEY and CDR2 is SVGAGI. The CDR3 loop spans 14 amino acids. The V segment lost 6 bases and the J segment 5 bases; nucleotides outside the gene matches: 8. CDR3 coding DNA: TGTGCCAGCAGACTGGACAGGGCGAGGACTGAAGCTTTCTTT. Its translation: CASRLDRARTEAFF.

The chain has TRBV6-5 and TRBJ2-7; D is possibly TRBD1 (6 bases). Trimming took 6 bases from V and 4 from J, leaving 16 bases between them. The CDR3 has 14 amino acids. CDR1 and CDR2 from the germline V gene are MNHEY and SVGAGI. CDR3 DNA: TGTGCCAGCAGGTTGACAGGTGGGGAATACGAGCAGTACTTC. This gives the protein CASRLTGGEYEQYF.

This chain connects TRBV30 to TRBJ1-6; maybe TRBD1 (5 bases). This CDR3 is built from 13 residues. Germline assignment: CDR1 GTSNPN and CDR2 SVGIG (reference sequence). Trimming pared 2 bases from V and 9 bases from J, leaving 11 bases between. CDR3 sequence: CAWSLSQGSPLHF. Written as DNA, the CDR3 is TGTGCCTGGAGTCTCAGTCAGGGTTCACCCCTCCACTTT.

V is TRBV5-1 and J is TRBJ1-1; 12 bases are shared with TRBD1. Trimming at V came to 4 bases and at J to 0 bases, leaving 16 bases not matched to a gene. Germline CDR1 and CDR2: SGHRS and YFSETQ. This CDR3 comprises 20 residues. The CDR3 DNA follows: TGCGCCAGCAGCGTGACCGGGACAGGGGGCTTGACGCCTCTGAACACTGAAGCTTTCTTT. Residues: CASSVTGTGGLTPLNTEAFF.

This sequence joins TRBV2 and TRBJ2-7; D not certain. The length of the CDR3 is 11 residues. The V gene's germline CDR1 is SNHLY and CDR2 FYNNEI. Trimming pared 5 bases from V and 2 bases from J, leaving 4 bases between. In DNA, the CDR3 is TGTGCCAGCAGTACACCCTACGAGCAGTACTTC. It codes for CASSTPYEQYF.

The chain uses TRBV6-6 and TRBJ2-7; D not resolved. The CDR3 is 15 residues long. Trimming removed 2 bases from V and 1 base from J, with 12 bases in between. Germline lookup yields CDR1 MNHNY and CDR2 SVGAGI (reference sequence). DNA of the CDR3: TGTGCCAGCAGTTACCACCGAGCAGGATCCTACGAGCAGTACTTC. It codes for CASSYHRAGSYEQYF.

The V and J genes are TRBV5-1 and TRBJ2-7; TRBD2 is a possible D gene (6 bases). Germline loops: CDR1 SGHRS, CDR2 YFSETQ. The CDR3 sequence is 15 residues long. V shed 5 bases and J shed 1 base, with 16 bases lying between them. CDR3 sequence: CASRPGLSSSYEQYF. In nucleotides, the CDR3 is TGCGCCAGCAGGCCGGGACTCTCGTCTTCCTACGAGCAGTACTTC.

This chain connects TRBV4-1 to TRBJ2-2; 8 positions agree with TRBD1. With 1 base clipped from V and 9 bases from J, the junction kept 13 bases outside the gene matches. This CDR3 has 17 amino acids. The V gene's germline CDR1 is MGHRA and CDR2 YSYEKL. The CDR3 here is CASSQANRDRLRRELFF. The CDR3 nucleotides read TGCGCCAGCAGCCAAGCTAATCGGGACAGGCTGCGTAGGGAGCTGTTTTTT.

In DNA form, the CDR3 reads TGTGCCTGGAGTGTACTAATGACAGGGGCCTATGGCTACACCTTC. As protein: CAWSVLMTGAYGYTF. The chain combines TRBV30 with TRBJ1-2; 8 bases are a match to TRBD1. The germline gives CDR1 GTSNPN, CDR2 SVGIG (reference sequence). With V trimmed by 0 bases and J by 4 bases, 7 bases remained unmatched. The CDR3 consists of 15 residues.

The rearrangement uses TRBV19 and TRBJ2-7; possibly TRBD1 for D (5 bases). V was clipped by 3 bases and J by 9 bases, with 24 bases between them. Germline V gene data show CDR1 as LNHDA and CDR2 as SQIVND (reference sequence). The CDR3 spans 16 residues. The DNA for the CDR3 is TGTGCCAGTAGTATCATAGGGGCTAGACAACCTACGAGGCAGTACTTC. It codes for CASSIIGARQPTRQYF.

The CDR3 sequence: CAWSMGGGSYGYTF. The CDR3 DNA sequence: TGTGCCTGGTCAATGGGGGGAGGGAGCTATGGCTACACCTTC. This chain links TRBV30 with TRBJ1-2; the D gene is possibly TRBD1 (5 bases). Deletions cut 5 bases from V and 4 bases from J, with 17 bases between. The germline V gene has CDR1 GTSNPN and CDR2 SVGIG (reference sequence). This CDR3 contains 14 residues.